The clone carrying this TCR beta chain was detected many times. The data stem from a study of CD4 and CD8 cells across lung adenocarcinoma regions. TCRdb reanalysed the PCR reads using MiXCR and keeps one entry per CDR3 protein. Among 20,000 to 25,000 distinct CDR3 sequences listed, approximately 54% were seen once. The patients had localized lung adenocarcinoma, a non-small cell subtype. V lost 6 bases and J 3 bases, leaving 11 bases between the germline ends. The CDR3 totals 13 residues. Germline-derived CDR1 and CDR2 are MNHEY and SMNVEV (reference sequence). This chain uses TRBV27 with TRBJ2-5; D is uncertain. The sequencing input was CD8+ T cells from the center of a lung tumor. The clonotype comes from a female donor with lung adenocarcinoma. The CD4 and CD8 labels of this study may be unreliable. The CDR3 nucleotides read TGTGCCAGCAGAGGGTTTGTAGAAGAGACCCAGTACTTC. Encoded protein: CASRGFVEETQYF.